This T cell receptor beta chain is from a study of PD-1 blockade in classical Hodgkin lymphoma. As for the study in general: Treatment was intravenous nivolumab, 3 mg/kg every 2 weeks, until progression. General study findings and limits: A significant rise in TCR diversity was seen by C4D1 for CD4+ cells but not for CD8+ cells.

Trimming left V 7 bases short and J 0 bases short, with 26 bases between. Germline CDR1 and CDR2: SEHNR and FQNEAQ (reference sequence). The CDR3 is 19 residues long. Using immunoSEQ multiplex PCR, the repertoire was profiled, and TCRdb retains in-frame clones only, with some absent. The data contain roughly 12,000 clones, 90% of them singletons. With no exception, relapse followed autologous stem cell transplantation in all patients, and brentuximab vedotin exposure varied. Magnetic negative selection was used to purify CD4+ T cells from thawed PBMCs. Complete response, partial response or progressive disease was recorded as best response. Note on this clone: Its antigen is not known.

The V call is TRBV7-9, the J call TRBJ2-3, with D perhaps given as TRBD1 or TRBD2 (7 bases each). The origin of this receptor is a human donor with classical Hodgkin lymphoma. The sample consisted of CD4+ T cells from blood, taken at baseline. The CDR3 region is CASISGGWGQTVSTDTQYF. In DNA form, the CDR3 reads TGTGCCAGCATCTCGGGAGGTTGGGGACAGACTGTTAGCACAGATACGCAGTATTTT.